This TCR beta chain was obtained from a study of blood T cell repertoires in COVID-19. Study-wide background: The cDNA or gDNA used as material had been derived from T cells, B-cell-depleted T cells, or PBMCs.

Repertoires were generated with immunoSEQ multiplex PCR, while TCRdb's copy carries only in-frame clones and drops some. The table records roughly 230,000 clones, approximately 88% of them present only once. From germline, CDR1 is SGHTA and CDR2 FQGNSA. The CDR3 is 17 residues long. The V and J ends lost 7 bases and 0 bases respectively, with 21 bases between them. This clone was detected only a few times. This rearrangement joins TRBV7-2 to TRBJ1-1; tentative D call: TRBD1 (5 bases). Sequencing was performed on peripheral blood. The receptor comes from a man aged 35 to 55 with acute or convalescent COVID-19. CDR3: CASKYSGGRAVNTEAFF. The CDR3, as DNA: TGTGCCAGCAAATACTCTGGGGGGAGGGCCGTGAACACTGAAGCTTTCTTT.